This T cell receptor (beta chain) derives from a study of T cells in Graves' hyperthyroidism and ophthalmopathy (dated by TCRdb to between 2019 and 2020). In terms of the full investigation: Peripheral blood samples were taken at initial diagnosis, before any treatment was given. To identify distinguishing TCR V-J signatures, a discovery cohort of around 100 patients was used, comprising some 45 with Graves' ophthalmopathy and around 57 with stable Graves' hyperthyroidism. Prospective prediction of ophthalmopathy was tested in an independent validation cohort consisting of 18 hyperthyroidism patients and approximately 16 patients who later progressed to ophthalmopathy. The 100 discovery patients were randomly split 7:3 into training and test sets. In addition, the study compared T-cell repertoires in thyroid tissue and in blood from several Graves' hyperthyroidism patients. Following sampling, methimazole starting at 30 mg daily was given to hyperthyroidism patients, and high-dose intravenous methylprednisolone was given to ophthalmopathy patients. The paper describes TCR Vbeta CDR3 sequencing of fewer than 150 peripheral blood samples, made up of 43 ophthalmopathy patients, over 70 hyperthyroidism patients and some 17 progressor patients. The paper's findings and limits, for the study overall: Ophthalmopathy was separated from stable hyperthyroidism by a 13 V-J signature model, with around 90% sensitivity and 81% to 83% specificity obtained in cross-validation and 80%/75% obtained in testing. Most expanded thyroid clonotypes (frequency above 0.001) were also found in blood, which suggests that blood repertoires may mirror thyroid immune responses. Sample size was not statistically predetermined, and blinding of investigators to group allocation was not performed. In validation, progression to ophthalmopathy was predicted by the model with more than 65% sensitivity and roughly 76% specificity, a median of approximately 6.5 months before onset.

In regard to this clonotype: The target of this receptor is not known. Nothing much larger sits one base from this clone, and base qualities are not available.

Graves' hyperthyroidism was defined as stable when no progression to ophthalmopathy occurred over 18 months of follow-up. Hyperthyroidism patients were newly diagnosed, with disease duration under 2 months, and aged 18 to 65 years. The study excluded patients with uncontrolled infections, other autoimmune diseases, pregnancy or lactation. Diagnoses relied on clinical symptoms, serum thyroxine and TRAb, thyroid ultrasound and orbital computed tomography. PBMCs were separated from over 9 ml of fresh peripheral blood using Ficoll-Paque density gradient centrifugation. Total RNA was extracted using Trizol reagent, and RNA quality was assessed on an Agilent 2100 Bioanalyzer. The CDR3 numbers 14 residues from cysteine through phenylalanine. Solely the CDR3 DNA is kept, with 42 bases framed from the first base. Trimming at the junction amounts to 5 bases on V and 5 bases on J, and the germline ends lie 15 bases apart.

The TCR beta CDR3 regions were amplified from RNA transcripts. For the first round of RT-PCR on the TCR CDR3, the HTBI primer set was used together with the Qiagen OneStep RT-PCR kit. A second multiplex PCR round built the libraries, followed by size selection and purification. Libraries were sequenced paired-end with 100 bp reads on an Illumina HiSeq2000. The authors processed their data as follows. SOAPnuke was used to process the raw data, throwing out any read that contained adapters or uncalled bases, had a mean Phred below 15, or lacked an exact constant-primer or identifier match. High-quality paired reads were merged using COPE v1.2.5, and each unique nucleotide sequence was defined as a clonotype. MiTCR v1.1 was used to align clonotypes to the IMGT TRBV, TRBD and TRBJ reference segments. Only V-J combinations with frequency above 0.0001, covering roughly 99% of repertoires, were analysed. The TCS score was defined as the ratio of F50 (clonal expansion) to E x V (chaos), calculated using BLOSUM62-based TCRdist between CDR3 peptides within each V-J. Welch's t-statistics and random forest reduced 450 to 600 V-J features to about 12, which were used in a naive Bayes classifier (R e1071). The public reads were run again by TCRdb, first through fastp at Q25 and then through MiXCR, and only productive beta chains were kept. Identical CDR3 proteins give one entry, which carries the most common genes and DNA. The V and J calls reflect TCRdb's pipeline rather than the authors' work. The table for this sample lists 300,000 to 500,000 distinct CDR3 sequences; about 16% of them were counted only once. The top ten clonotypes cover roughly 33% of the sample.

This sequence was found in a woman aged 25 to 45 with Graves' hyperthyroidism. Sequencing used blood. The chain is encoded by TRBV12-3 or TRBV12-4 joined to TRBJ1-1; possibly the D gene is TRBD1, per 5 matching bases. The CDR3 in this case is CASSPRGGRTEAFF. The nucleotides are TGTGCCAGCAGTCCCCGGGGGGGTCGGACTGAAGCTTTCTTT.